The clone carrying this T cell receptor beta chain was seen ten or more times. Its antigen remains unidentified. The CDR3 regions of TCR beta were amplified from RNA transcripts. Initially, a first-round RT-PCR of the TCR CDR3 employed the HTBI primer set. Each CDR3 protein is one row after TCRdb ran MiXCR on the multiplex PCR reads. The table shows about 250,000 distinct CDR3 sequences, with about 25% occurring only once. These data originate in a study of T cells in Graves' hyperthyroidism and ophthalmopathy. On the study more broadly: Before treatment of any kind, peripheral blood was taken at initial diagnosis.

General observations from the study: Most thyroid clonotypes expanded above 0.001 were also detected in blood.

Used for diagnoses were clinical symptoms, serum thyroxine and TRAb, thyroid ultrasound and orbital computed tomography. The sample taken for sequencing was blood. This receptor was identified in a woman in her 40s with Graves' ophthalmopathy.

CDR3 amino acids: CASSSERLVLDEQYF. The DNA of the CDR3 is TGTGCCAGCAGTTCAGAACGACTAGTTTTGGACGAGCAGTACTTC. The chain joins TRBV12-3 or TRBV12-4 to TRBJ2-7; possibly TRBD2 for D (6 bases). The CDR3 has 15 amino acids. V lost 4 bases, J lost 5 bases, and 18 bases lay in between.